Listed below are T cell receptor beta chains from one sample, sequenced in a study of blood T cell repertoires in COVID-19. The data were produced by immunoSEQ multiplex PCR, yet TCRdb's version contains in-frame clones alone and is incomplete. The profile shows more than 65,000 clones, around 80% of them singletons. What was sequenced was peripheral blood. Receptors were obtained from a woman of 80 years or more with acute or convalescent COVID-19. Each CDR3 is given with its conserved first and last residue. Each record gives: D gene, clone size, V gene, J gene, CDR3 DNA, CDR3 protein. D genes are given only for firm matches. Rows give clone size only sometimes, using once, few, many, or a class for an expanded clone.

TRBD2,NA,TRBV6-5,TRBJ2-1,TGTGCCAGCAGGCCCGGTAGCGGGAATGAGCAGTTCTTC,CASRPGSGNEQFF
NA,NA,TRBV19,TRBJ2-1,TGTGCCAGTGGACCGTCAGGGGGGCTCTACAATGAGCAGTTCTTC,CASGPSGGLYNEQFF
NA,once,TRBV2,TRBJ2-5,TGTGCCAGCAGTGGCCCGGTTTCGAAGACCCAGTACTTC,CASSGPVSKTQYF
NA,NA,TRBV5-1,TRBJ2-2,TGCGCCAGCAGGCACCCACAGCCCGGCACTCATTTGGGGAACACCGGGGAGCTGTTTTTT,CASRHPQPGTHLGNTGELFF
TRBD2,NA,TRBV7-6,TRBJ2-7,TGTGCCAGCAGCGTAGGCGGTAGCGGGAGGTACGAGCAGTACTTC,CASSVGGSGRYEQYF
TRBD1,few,TRBV28,TRBJ2-3,TGTGCCACCTCGGACAGGAGAAGGGGTCCAGATACGCAGTATTTT,CATSDRRRGPDTQYF
TRBD2,NA,TRBV6-2/TRBV6-3,TRBJ2-4,TGTGCCAGCAGTTACCAGGGACTAGCGGGAGGTACCAAAAACATTCAGTACTTC,CASSYQGLAGGTKNIQYF
NA,NA,TRBV27,TRBJ2-3,TGTGCCAGCAGCCTACAGTGCTTCACAGATACGCAGTATTTT,CASSLQCFTDTQYF
TRBD2,NA,TRBV6-5,TRBJ2-7,TGTGCCAGCAGCCGGACTAGCGGATCCTACGAGCAGTACTTC,CASSRTSGSYEQYF
TRBD1,NA,TRBV7-9,TRBJ1-4,TGTGCCAGCAGTTTAACCGCCGGGACAGGGCAAAAACTGTTTTTT,CASSLTAGTGQKLFF
NA,NA,TRBV10-1,TRBJ2-3,TGCGCCAGCAGTGAGTCTTTGCGGAGCACAGATACGCAGTATTTT,CASSESLRSTDTQYF
TRBD1,once,TRBV12-5,TRBJ1-5,TGTGCTAGTGGTTTGGTACTGGGTGTGCAGGGGGTAAATCAGCCCCAGCATTTT,CASGLVLGVQGVNQPQHF
NA,NA,TRBV6-2/TRBV6-3,TRBJ2-7,TGTGCCAGCAGTTATTTTTCAGGGGAGCAGTACTTC,CASSYFSGEQYF
TRBD2,NA,TRBV5-1,TRBJ2-7,TGCGCCAGCAGCCGGACTAGCGACTACGAGCAGTACTTC,CASSRTSDYEQYF
TRBD1,once,TRBV16,TRBJ2-7,TGTGCCAGCAGCCAAGGGGACAGTACCTACGAGCAGTACTTC,CASSQGDSTYEQYF
TRBD2,NA,TRBV18,TRBJ2-1,TGTGCCAGCTCTCGACTAGCGGGAGCCCACAATGAGCAGTTCTTC,CASSRLAGAHNEQFF
TRBD1,once,TRBV5-1,TRBJ1-2,TGCGCCAGCAGCTTGGCCCCCGGGACAGCGAACTATGGCTACACCTTC,CASSLAPGTANYGYTF
NA,once,TRBV6-1,TRBJ2-3,TGTGCCAGCAGTGAAGCGCATCACTTCACAGATACGCAGTATTTT,CASSEAHHFTDTQYF
TRBD1,NA,TRBV6-5,TRBJ1-5,TGTGCCAGCAGAGATACAGGGGTGGTCAATCAGCCCCAGCATTTT,CASRDTGVVNQPQHF
NA,NA,TRBV28,TRBJ2-3,TGTGCCAGCAGTCCGGACAGGACTATATTAAATACGCAGTATTTT,CASSPDRTILNTQYF
TRBD1,NA,TRBV2,TRBJ2-2,TGTGCCAGCAGAATGACAGGGACGAAAACCGGGGAGCTGTTTTTT,CASRMTGTKTGELFF
NA,NA,TRBV11-2,TRBJ2-1,TGTGCCAGCAGCTTCTCGGGAGAGCAGTTCTTC,CASSFSGEQFF
NA,few,TRBV6-6,TRBJ1-1,TGTGCCAGCAGTCCCACAGAGAACACTGAAGCTTTCTTT,CASSPTENTEAFF
TRBD1,NA,TRBV7-9,TRBJ1-2,TGTGCCAGCACCTCTCATGTCAGGGGGCTCAGTGGCTACACCTTC,CASTSHVRGLSGYTF
TRBD1,NA,TRBV6-2/TRBV6-3,TRBJ2-5,TGTGCCAGCAGTGTTTGGGACAGGGGAGAGACCCAGTACTTC,CASSVWDRGETQYF
TRBD1,medium-sized,TRBV3-1/TRBV3-2,TRBJ1-6,TGTGCCAGCAGCCAAGATAGACCAGGGGGCGGGTTCGGTTCACCCCTCCACTTT,CASSQDRPGGGFGSPLHF
NA,NA,TRBV5-1,TRBJ2-7,TGCGCCAGCAGCTTAGCGTCGAGGGGGAGTTGGGACGAGCAGTACTTC,CASSLASRGSWDEQYF
TRBD1,NA,TRBV11-2,TRBJ1-1,TGTGCCAGCAGCCCATTAAACCCCCGAGGACAGGGGAAGGGAGCTGAAGCTTTCTTT,CASSPLNPRGQGKGAEAFF
TRBD2,few,TRBV19,TRBJ2-7,TGTGCCAGTAGGCAAAGCGGGAGGGCCTCCGAGCAGTACTTC,CASRQSGRASEQYF
NA,NA,TRBV6-1,TRBJ2-7,TGTGCCAGCAGTGAAACGCAGGGGTACTACGAGCAGTACTTC,CASSETQGYYEQYF
TRBD1,NA,TRBV6-5,TRBJ2-3,TGTGCCAGCAGAAGGGGACAGGGGGCGAGAGATACGCAGTATTTT,CASRRGQGARDTQYF
TRBD1,NA,TRBV16,TRBJ2-2,TGTGCCAGCAGCCAATCCACAGGGGCCGGGGAGCTGTTTTTT,CASSQSTGAGELFF
NA,NA,TRBV3-1/TRBV3-2,TRBJ2-1,TGTGCCAGCAGCCAAGGCTCATGGGCGAATGAGCAGTTCTTC,CASSQGSWANEQFF
NA,NA,TRBV7-9,TRBJ1-2,TGTGCCAGCAGCCCCACGTGGGCGTCTAACTATGGCTACACCTTC,CASSPTWASNYGYTF
NA,few,TRBV24-1,TRBJ2-7,TGTGCCACCAGTGAGGGGCCGGGACACCTTTTCTCCTACGAGCAGTACTTC,CATSEGPGHLFSYEQYF
NA,few,TRBV11-2,TRBJ1-5,TGTGCCAGCAGCTTAGAACTCGGGGAGATGGGCAATCAGCCCCAGCATTTT,CASSLELGEMGNQPQHF
NA,NA,TRBV29-1,TRBJ1-1,TGCAGCGGCACCAGGGCCTCGAACACTGAAGCTTTCTTT,CSGTRASNTEAFF
TRBD2,NA,TRBV10-3,TRBJ2-1,TGTGCCATCAGTGAGTCTGGGACTAGCGGAAACAATGAGCAGTTCTTC,CAISESGTSGNNEQFF
NA,many,TRBV18,TRBJ1-1,TGTGCCAGCTCACCGACCGGACAGTTCAACACTGAAGCTTTCTTT,CASSPTGQFNTEAFF
TRBD1,NA,TRBV19,TRBJ2-5,TGTGCCAGTATTCGGACAGGGGCGCCCCAAGAGACCCAGTACTTC,CASIRTGAPQETQYF
NA,NA,TRBV7-9,TRBJ1-1,TGTGCCAGCACCATGACAGCCTCGAACACTGAAGCTTTCTTT,CASTMTASNTEAFF
TRBD1,NA,TRBV10-3,TRBJ2-5,TGTGCCATCAGTCCACAGGGGCCTCGGGAGACCCAGTACTTC,CAISPQGPRETQYF
NA,NA,TRBV12-3/TRBV12-4,TRBJ2-1,TGTGCCAGCACCACGGGACATCGCAATGAGCAGTTCTTC,CASTTGHRNEQFF
NA,few,TRBV4-2,TRBJ2-3,TGTGCCAGCAGCCTAGCGGCCACAGATACGCAGTATTTT,CASSLAATDTQYF
TRBD1,NA,TRBV7-9,TRBJ1-1,TGTGCCAGCAGCTTGTGGCCAGGGGGCTATCGAGTCACTGAAGCTTTCTTT,CASSLWPGGYRVTEAFF
NA,NA,TRBV6-1,TRBJ1-1,TGTGCCAGCAGTGACCGAACCCCGGGGAGAGCTTTCTTT,CASSDRTPGRAFF
NA,NA,TRBV2,TRBJ2-2,TGTGCCAGCAGTGAACCTACAGCTCTTAACACCGGGGAGCTGTTTTTT,CASSEPTALNTGELFF
TRBD2,few,TRBV7-2,TRBJ2-1,TGTGCCAGCAGCTCTACTAGCGCCTACAATGAGCAGTTCTTC,CASSSTSAYNEQFF
NA,NA,TRBV7-9,TRBJ1-2,TGTGCCAGCAGCTTATACAGGGATGGCTACACCTTC,CASSLYRDGYTF
NA,NA,TRBV3-1/TRBV3-2,TRBJ2-1,TGTGCCAGCAGGGCGTTAGCGGACAATGAGCAGTTCTTC,CASRALADNEQFF
NA,NA,TRBV5-1,TRBJ2-5,TGCGCCAGCAGCTTGGCGGAGACCCAGTACTTC,CASSLAETQYF
TRBD2,once,TRBV5-1,TRBJ2-3,TGCGCCAGCAGCTTTAGGACTAGCGGGAGTACAGATACGCAGTATTTT,CASSFRTSGSTDTQYF
TRBD2,NA,TRBV2,TRBJ2-1,TGTGCCAGCAAGGAGGTTAGCGGGAGTACCAATGAGCAGTTCTTC,CASKEVSGSTNEQFF